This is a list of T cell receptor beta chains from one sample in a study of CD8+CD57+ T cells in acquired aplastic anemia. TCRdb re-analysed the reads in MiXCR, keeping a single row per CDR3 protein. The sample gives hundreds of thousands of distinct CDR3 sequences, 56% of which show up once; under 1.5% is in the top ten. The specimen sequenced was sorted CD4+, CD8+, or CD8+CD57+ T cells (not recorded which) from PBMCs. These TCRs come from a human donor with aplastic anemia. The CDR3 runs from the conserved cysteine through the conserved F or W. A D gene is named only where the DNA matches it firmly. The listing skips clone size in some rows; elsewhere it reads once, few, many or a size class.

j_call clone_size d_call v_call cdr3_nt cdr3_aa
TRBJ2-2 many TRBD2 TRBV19 TGTGCCAGTAGTATATGGCTAGCGGGAGGGGCCGGGGAGCTGTTTTTT CASSIWLAGGAGELFF
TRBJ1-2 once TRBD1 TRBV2 TGTGCCAGCAGTGAAGGGCAGGGGGTAGGTGGCTACACCTTC CASSEGQGVGGYTF
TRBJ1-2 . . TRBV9 TGTGCCAGCAGCCGAGACGGAGCCTCTGGAAACACCTTC CASSRDGASGNTF
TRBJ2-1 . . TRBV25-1 TGTGCCAGCAGTGATCCTTCAGACGGGAACAATGAGCAGTTCTTC CASSDPSDGNNEQFF
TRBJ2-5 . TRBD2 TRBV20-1 TGCAGTGCTAAGACTAGCGCCAAAGAGACCCAGTACTTC CSAKTSAKETQYF
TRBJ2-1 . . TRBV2 TGTGCCAGCAGTGACTCTGGGGCTGGGTTCGACAATGAGCAGTTCTTC CASSDSGAGFDNEQFF
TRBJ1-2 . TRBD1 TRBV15 TGTGCCACCAGCTCAGGGGGCGCCCCCAACTATGGCTACACCTTC CATSSGGAPNYGYTF
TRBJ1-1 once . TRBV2 TGTGCCAGCAGTGAACTTCTCCCGGGCAACACTGAAGCTTTCTTT CASSELLPGNTEAFF
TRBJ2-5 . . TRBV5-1 TGCGCCAGCAGCTTGGGACAGGCGGGGGCACAAGAGACCCAGTACTTC CASSLGQAGAQETQYF
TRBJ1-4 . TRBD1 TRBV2 TGTGCCAGCAGCGTGGAAGCAGGGGGCGAGGAAAAACTGTTTTTT CASSVEAGGEEKLFF
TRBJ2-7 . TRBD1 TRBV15 TGTGCCACCAGCGCCCGTGTGGCGGGACAGGGTCACGAGCAGTACTTC CATSARVAGQGHEQYF
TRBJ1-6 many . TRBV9 TGTGCCAGCAGCACCCGGACAGACTATAATTCACCCCTCCACTTT CASSTRTDYNSPLHF
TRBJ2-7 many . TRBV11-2 TGTGCCAGCAGCCTCATTTTCGGACAGAACTCCTACGAGCAGTACTTC CASSLIFGQNSYEQYF
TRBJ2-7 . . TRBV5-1 TGCGCCAGCAGCTTGGAACCAGGGGATGCGTACGAGCAGTACTTC CASSLEPGDAYEQYF
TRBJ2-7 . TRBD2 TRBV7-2 TGTGCCAGCAGCTTAGATCACTCAGCGGGAGAGATCGAGCAGTACTTC CASSLDHSAGEIEQYF
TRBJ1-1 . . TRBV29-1 TGCAGCGTTGACGGGACGGCCATGAACACTGAAGCTTTCTTT CSVDGTAMNTEAFF
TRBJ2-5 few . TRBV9 TGTGCCAGCAGCGTAGCTGGTGGGACCCAGTACTTC CASSVAGGTQYF
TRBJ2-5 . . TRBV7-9 TGTGCCAGCAGCCTTAGTTGGGCCCAGTACTTC CASSLSWAQYF
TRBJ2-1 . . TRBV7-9 TGCGCCAGCAGCCAAGACTCAGGGAGGTTGGGGAATGAGCAGTTCTTC CASSQDSGRLGNEQFF
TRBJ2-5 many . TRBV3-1 TGTGCCAGCAGCCAAGGATTAGGAACCCCCGGGACCCAGTACTTC CASSQGLGTPGTQYF
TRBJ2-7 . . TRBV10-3 TGTGCCATCAGTGAACCACCGATCCCCCACGAGCAGTACTTC CAISEPPIPHEQYF
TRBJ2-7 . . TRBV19 TGTGCCAGTAGCTATGATGAGGAAAACGAGCAGTACTTC CASSYDEENEQYF
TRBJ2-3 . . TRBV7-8 TGTGCCAGCAGCTTAGGTTGGGATACGCAGTATTTT CASSLGWDTQYF
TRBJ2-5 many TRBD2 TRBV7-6 TGTGCCAGCAGCTTAGGAGCGGGGGCCGAAGAGACCCAGTACTTC CASSLGAGAEETQYF
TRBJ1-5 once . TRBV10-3 TGTGCCATCAGTGGGGGACACGGCAATCAGCCCCAGCATTTT CAISGGHGNQPQHF
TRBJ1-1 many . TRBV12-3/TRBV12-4 TGTGCCAGCAGTTTATCCGTACGCTCACTCTCTGAAGCTTTCTTT CASSLSVRSLSEAFF
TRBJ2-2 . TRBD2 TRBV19 TGTGCCAGTTACTCTAGCGGGGGGAACACCGGGGAGCTGTTTTTT CASYSSGGNTGELFF
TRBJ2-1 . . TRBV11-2 TGTGCCAGCAGCGATAGCAATGAGCAGTTCTTC CASSDSNEQFF
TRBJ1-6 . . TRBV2 TGTGCCAGCAGTGCTGTTACAGGGCGTCGTAATTCACCCCTCCACTTT CASSAVTGRRNSPLHF
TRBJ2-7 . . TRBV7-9 TGTGCCAGCAGCTTAGCGAACGCATACGAGCAGTACTTC CASSLANAYEQYF
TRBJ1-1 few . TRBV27 TGTGCCAGCGGTACCTTGGGGGCCGGGGGCACTGAAGCTTTCTTT CASGTLGAGGTEAFF
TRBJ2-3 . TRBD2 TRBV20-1 TGCAGTGCTCTGCGGGGGGCCGGAACAGATACGCAGTATTTT CSALRGAGTDTQYF
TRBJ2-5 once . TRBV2 TGTGCCAGCAGCGAAGCGCTTCCAGGGGAGGCCCAGTACTTC CASSEALPGEAQYF
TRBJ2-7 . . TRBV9 TGTGCCAGCAGCGTAGGGGCGGTTTCCTACGAGCAGTACTTC CASSVGAVSYEQYF
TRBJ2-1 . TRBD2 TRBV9 TGTGCCAGCAGCGTAGGGATCGGGGAGGGTGAGCAGTTCTTC CASSVGIGEGEQFF
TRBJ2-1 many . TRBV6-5 TGTGCCAGCAGTTACAGGATGACGGGCAGGGAGGAAGAGCAGTTCTTC CASSYRMTGREEEQFF
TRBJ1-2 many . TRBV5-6 TGTGCCAGCAGCTTTCTTTTGACAGTTTACTATGGCTACACCTTC CASSFLLTVYYGYTF
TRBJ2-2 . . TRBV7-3 TGTGCCAGCAGCTCTGCTGCTAGAGGCGACACCGGGGAGCTGTTTTTT CASSSAARGDTGELFF
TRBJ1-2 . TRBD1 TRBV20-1 TGCAGTGCTAGTCTCGGACAGGGGAGCTATGGCTACACCTTC CSASLGQGSYGYTF
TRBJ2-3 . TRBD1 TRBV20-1 TGCAGTGCTAAAGCAGGGGGCGGGAACACAGATACGCAGTATTTT CSAKAGGGNTDTQYF
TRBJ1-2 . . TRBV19 TGTGCCAGTAGTATTGCCGGGGTTGGCTACACCTTC CASSIAGVGYTF
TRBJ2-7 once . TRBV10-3 TGTGCCAGCAGTTATGGACCCACCTACGAGCAGTACTTC CASSYGPTYEQYF
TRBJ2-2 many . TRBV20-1 TGCAGTGCTAGAGCGCCACCGGGACGACTCTCGACCGGGGAGCTGTTTTTT CSARAPPGRLSTGELFF
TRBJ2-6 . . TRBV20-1 TGCAGTGCTAGTGACAGGGAGGCCGGGGCCAACGTCCTGACTTTC CSASDREAGANVLTF
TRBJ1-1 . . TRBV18 TGTGCCAGCTCACCACCGACAGATGAAGCTTTCTTT CASSPPTDEAFF
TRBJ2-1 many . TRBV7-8 TGTGCCAGCAGCTCAGCCCTAGCGAGCTCCTACAATGAGCAGTTCTTC CASSSALASSYNEQFF
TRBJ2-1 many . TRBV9 TGTGCCAGCAGCGCGGGGTTGTCCTACAATGAGCAGTTCTTC CASSAGLSYNEQFF